This T cell receptor beta chain originates from a study of blood T cells in healthy people across ages. CDR1 is DFQATT, CDR2 SNEGSKA, per germline (reference sequence). Trimming removed 3 bases from V and 13 bases from J, with 16 bases in between. The CDR3 consists of 12 residues. A sample-barcoded 5' primer and a J-beta primer mix were used in a second PCR of about 7 to 11 cycles. TCRdb called the 5' RACE reads again in MiXCR, with one record for every CDR3 protein. The sample lists hundreds of thousands of distinct CDR3 sequences; more than 40% were seen once. This chain uses TRBV20-1 with TRBJ2-4, with TRBD2 as a possible D gene (7 bases). The sequencing input was blood. This clonotype was obtained from a woman aged 55 to 70 in good health. Here the CDR3 reads CSASLRGREQYF. In DNA, the CDR3 is TGCAGTGCTAGTCTGCGGGGGCGGGAGCAGTACTTC.